The rows below give T cell receptor beta chains drawn from one sample of a study of blood T cells in healthy people across ages. A single record per CDR3 protein comes from TCRdb applying MiXCR to the 5' RACE reads. In the table there are 780,000 or so distinct CDR3 sequences, 56% of which are singletons. Input material: blood. Receptors were obtained from a man aged 40-49 years in good health. Both conserved end residues are part of each CDR3. Fields, in order: D gene, clone size, CDR3 length, V gene, J gene, CDR3 DNA, CDR3 protein. A D gene is named only where the DNA matches it firmly. Size values are once, few and many counts, or a class for expanded clones, and some rows have none.

d_call: NA; clone_size: NA; cdr3_length: 14; v_call: TRBV7-3; j_call: TRBJ2-2; cdr3_nt: TGTGCCAGCAGCTTAACTGTACGAACCGGGGAGCTGTTTTTT; cdr3_aa: CASSLTVRTGELFF
d_call: NA; clone_size: few; cdr3_length: 13; v_call: TRBV12-3/TRBV12-4; j_call: TRBJ2-3; cdr3_nt: TGTGCCAGCAGTCTAGCGTACGGAGATACGCAGTATTTT; cdr3_aa: CASSLAYGDTQYF
d_call: NA; clone_size: once; cdr3_length: 14; v_call: TRBV20-1; j_call: TRBJ2-1; cdr3_nt: TGCAGTGTCCCACAATCCGGGCCCGGGGATGAGCAGTTCTTC; cdr3_aa: CSVPQSGPGDEQFF
d_call: NA; clone_size: NA; cdr3_length: 14; v_call: TRBV25-1; j_call: TRBJ1-5; cdr3_nt: TGTGCCAGCAGTGGGGTGGGGAGCAATCAGCCCCAGCATTTT; cdr3_aa: CASSGVGSNQPQHF
d_call: NA; clone_size: NA; cdr3_length: 12; v_call: TRBV6-2/TRBV6-3; j_call: TRBJ2-7; cdr3_nt: TGTGCCACGGGACACACAGTCCACGAGCAGTACTTC; cdr3_aa: CATGHTVHEQYF
d_call: NA; clone_size: NA; cdr3_length: 15; v_call: TRBV19; j_call: TRBJ2-3; cdr3_nt: TGTGCCAGTAGTAGGTCCCGGCTCTTCACAGATACGCAGTATTTT; cdr3_aa: CASSRSRLFTDTQYF
d_call: TRBD2; clone_size: NA; cdr3_length: 16; v_call: TRBV4-1; j_call: TRBJ2-1; cdr3_nt: TGCGCCAGCAGCCAAGCTAGTAGCGGGCGTGGGAATGAGCAGTTCTTC; cdr3_aa: CASSQASSGRGNEQFF
d_call: TRBD2; clone_size: once; cdr3_length: 15; v_call: TRBV20-1; j_call: TRBJ2-1; cdr3_nt: TGCAGTGCCCGACTAGCGGGAGGTACCTACAATGAGCAGTTCTTC; cdr3_aa: CSARLAGGTYNEQFF
d_call: NA; clone_size: NA; cdr3_length: 13; v_call: TRBV29-1; j_call: TRBJ1-1; cdr3_nt: TGCAGCGTTACCCCCTGGATGAACACTGAAGCTTTCTTT; cdr3_aa: CSVTPWMNTEAFF
d_call: NA; clone_size: NA; cdr3_length: 12; v_call: TRBV12-3/TRBV12-4; j_call: TRBJ2-1; cdr3_nt: TGTGCCAGCAGCGGGCCGACCAATGAGCAGTTCTTC; cdr3_aa: CASSGPTNEQFF
d_call: NA; clone_size: NA; cdr3_length: 13; v_call: TRBV29-1; j_call: TRBJ2-7; cdr3_nt: TGCAGCGTTGAAGGTTGGACAGCCTACGAGCAGTACTTC; cdr3_aa: CSVEGWTAYEQYF
d_call: NA; clone_size: NA; cdr3_length: 16; v_call: TRBV20-1; j_call: TRBJ2-5; cdr3_nt: TGCAGTGCTAGAGAGCCGGGGGAGGCCTCCTACAATGAGCAGTACTTC; cdr3_aa: CSAREPGEASYNEQYF
d_call: NA; clone_size: NA; cdr3_length: 14; v_call: TRBV12-3/TRBV12-4; j_call: TRBJ2-3; cdr3_nt: TGTGCCAGCAGTTTAGGCGGGATGACAGATACGCAGTATTTT; cdr3_aa: CASSLGGMTDTQYF
d_call: NA; clone_size: NA; cdr3_length: 15; v_call: TRBV5-5; j_call: TRBJ2-7; cdr3_nt: TGTGCCAGCAGCTTGGCGATGGGCAGCTTCTACGAGCAGTACTTC; cdr3_aa: CASSLAMGSFYEQYF
d_call: NA; clone_size: NA; cdr3_length: 13; v_call: TRBV29-1; j_call: TRBJ2-5; cdr3_nt: TGCAGCGTTGAGAGATCGGAGGTCAATGAGCAGTACTTC; cdr3_aa: CSVERSEVNEQYF
d_call: NA; clone_size: few; cdr3_length: 16; v_call: TRBV4-3; j_call: TRBJ2-5; cdr3_nt: TGCGCCAGCAGCCAAGAAGGACTAACAGCCCAAGAGACCCAGTACTTC; cdr3_aa: CASSQEGLTAQETQYF
d_call: NA; clone_size: NA; cdr3_length: 12; v_call: TRBV9; j_call: TRBJ1-2; cdr3_nt: TGTGCCAGCAGCGACAGGGTTTATGGCTACACCTTC; cdr3_aa: CASSDRVYGYTF
d_call: TRBD2; clone_size: NA; cdr3_length: 14; v_call: TRBV5-1; j_call: TRBJ2-5; cdr3_nt: TGCGCCAGCAGGCCGGGACTAGCGCCCAATGAGCAGTACTTC; cdr3_aa: CASRPGLAPNEQYF
d_call: TRBD2; clone_size: few; cdr3_length: 16; v_call: TRBV5-1; j_call: TRBJ2-1; cdr3_nt: TGCGCCAGCAGCTTGGGACTAGCGGGAGCGGGGAATGAGCAGTTCTTC; cdr3_aa: CASSLGLAGAGNEQFF
d_call: TRBD2; clone_size: NA; cdr3_length: 16; v_call: TRBV4-1; j_call: TRBJ2-5; cdr3_nt: TGCGCCAGCAGCCAGATAGCGGGAGGGGACGGAGAGACCCAGTACTTC; cdr3_aa: CASSQIAGGDGETQYF
d_call: NA; clone_size: NA; cdr3_length: 13; v_call: TRBV29-1; j_call: TRBJ1-4; cdr3_nt: TGCAGCGTTGATGCAGGGGAGGGAGAAAAACTGTTTTTT; cdr3_aa: CSVDAGEGEKLFF
d_call: NA; clone_size: many; cdr3_length: 13; v_call: TRBV5-1; j_call: TRBJ1-2; cdr3_nt: TGCGCCAGCAGCTACAATTTTGGGGATGGCTACACCTTC; cdr3_aa: CASSYNFGDGYTF
d_call: NA; clone_size: NA; cdr3_length: 17; v_call: TRBV7-2; j_call: TRBJ2-1; cdr3_nt: TGTGCCAGCAGCTTAGCTGTAGCGGCCACAACCTACAATGAGCAGTTCTTC; cdr3_aa: CASSLAVAATTYNEQFF
d_call: TRBD2; clone_size: few; cdr3_length: 15; v_call: TRBV4-2; j_call: TRBJ2-7; cdr3_nt: TGTGCCAGCAGCCAAGTAGGGGAGGGCTTCGGCGAGCAGTACTTC; cdr3_aa: CASSQVGEGFGEQYF
d_call: NA; clone_size: NA; cdr3_length: 16; v_call: TRBV7-9; j_call: TRBJ1-2; cdr3_nt: TGTGCCAGCAGGTATTACCCTGGACAGTCAACCTATGGCTACACCTTC; cdr3_aa: CASRYYPGQSTYGYTF
d_call: NA; clone_size: NA; cdr3_length: 13; v_call: TRBV28; j_call: TRBJ2-4; cdr3_nt: TGTGCCAGCAGCGGAGGGGGTGTGGACATTCAGTACTTC; cdr3_aa: CASSGGGVDIQYF
d_call: NA; clone_size: NA; cdr3_length: 14; v_call: TRBV12-3/TRBV12-4; j_call: TRBJ2-7; cdr3_nt: TGTGCCAGCAGTTTTTTCGGCGGCGGCTACGAGCAGTACTTC; cdr3_aa: CASSFFGGGYEQYF
d_call: NA; clone_size: few; cdr3_length: 15; v_call: TRBV6-5; j_call: TRBJ2-5; cdr3_nt: TGTGCCAGCACTAAAGCGATGTCGGGGGTGGAGACCCAGTACTTC; cdr3_aa: CASTKAMSGVETQYF
d_call: NA; clone_size: NA; cdr3_length: 15; v_call: TRBV7-8; j_call: TRBJ2-3; cdr3_nt: TGTGCCAGCAGCTTTGGTGGCCGGGCATGGGAAACGCAGTATTTT; cdr3_aa: CASSFGGRAWETQYF
d_call: NA; clone_size: NA; cdr3_length: 15; v_call: TRBV5-1; j_call: TRBJ1-1; cdr3_nt: TGCGCCAGCAGCCCGACGGACAGCATACTGTTTAAAGCTTTCTTT; cdr3_aa: CASSPTDSILFKAFF
d_call: NA; clone_size: NA; cdr3_length: 22; v_call: TRBV12-3/TRBV12-4; j_call: TRBJ2-7; cdr3_nt: TGTGCCAGCAGTTCACGGTCCCTTCCGGAGGACAGACCACGCGGCGGGAACTACGAGCAGTACTTC; cdr3_aa: CASSSRSLPEDRPRGGNYEQYF
d_call: NA; clone_size: many; cdr3_length: 11; v_call: TRBV7-2; j_call: TRBJ2-1; cdr3_nt: TGTGCCAGCAGCGTCATGTATGAGCAGTTCTTC; cdr3_aa: CASSVMYEQFF
d_call: NA; clone_size: NA; cdr3_length: 14; v_call: TRBV12-3/TRBV12-4; j_call: TRBJ1-2; cdr3_nt: TGTGCCAGCTCCCTAAGGGGGAATCACTATGGCTACACCTTC; cdr3_aa: CASSLRGNHYGYTF
d_call: TRBD1; clone_size: NA; cdr3_length: 15; v_call: TRBV7-8; j_call: TRBJ2-3; cdr3_nt: TGTGCCAGCAGCTTAGGACAGGGGACCACAGATACGCAGTATTTT; cdr3_aa: CASSLGQGTTDTQYF
d_call: TRBD2; clone_size: NA; cdr3_length: 16; v_call: TRBV12-3/TRBV12-4; j_call: TRBJ2-3; cdr3_nt: TGTGCCAGCAGGCAAGGGACTAGCGGGGGAGGAGATCCGCAGTATTTT; cdr3_aa: CASRQGTSGGGDPQYF